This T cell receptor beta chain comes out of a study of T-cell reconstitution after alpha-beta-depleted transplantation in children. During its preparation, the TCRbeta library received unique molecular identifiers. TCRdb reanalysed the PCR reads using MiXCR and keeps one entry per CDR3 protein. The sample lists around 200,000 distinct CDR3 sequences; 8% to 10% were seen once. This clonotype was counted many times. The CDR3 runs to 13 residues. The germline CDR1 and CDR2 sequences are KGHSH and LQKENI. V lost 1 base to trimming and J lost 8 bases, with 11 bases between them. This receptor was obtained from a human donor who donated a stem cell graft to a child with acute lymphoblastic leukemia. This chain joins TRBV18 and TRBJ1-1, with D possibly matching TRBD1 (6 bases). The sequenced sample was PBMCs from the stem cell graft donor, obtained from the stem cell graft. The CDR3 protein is CASSPLPTGEAFF. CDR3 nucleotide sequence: TGTGCCAGCTCACCACTGCCTACAGGGGAAGCTTTCTTT. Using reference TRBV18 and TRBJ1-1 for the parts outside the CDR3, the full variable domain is NAGVMQNPRHLVRRRGQEARLRCSPMKGHSHVYWYRQLPEEGLKFMVYLQKENIIDESGMPKERFSAEFPKEGPSILRIQQVVRGDSAAYFCASSPLPTGEAFFGQGTRLTVV.